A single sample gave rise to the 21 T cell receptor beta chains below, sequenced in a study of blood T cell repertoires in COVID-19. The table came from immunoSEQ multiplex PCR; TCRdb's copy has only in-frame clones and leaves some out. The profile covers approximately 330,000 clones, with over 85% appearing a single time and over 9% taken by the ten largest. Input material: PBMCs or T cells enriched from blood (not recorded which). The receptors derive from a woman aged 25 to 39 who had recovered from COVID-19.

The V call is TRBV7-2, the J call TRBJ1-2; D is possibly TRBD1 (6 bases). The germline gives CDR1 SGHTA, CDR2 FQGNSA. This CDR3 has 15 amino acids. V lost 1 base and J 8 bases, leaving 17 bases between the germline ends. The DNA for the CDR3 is TGTGCCAGCAGCTTAGAAGGCTGGGGGGGCGCCGGCTACACCTTC. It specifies CASSLEGWGGAGYTF.

CDR3 protein: CASSQNKEREVGNNEQFF. CDR3 nucleotide sequence: TGCGCCAGCAGTCAAAACAAGGAGCGGGAGGTCGGAAACAATGAGCAGTTCTTC. The chain joins TRBV23-1 to TRBJ2-1; TRBD2 matches 9 bases. TRBV23-1 is an open reading frame whose function is uncertain. This CDR3 region has 18 residues. The V segment lost 2 bases and the J segment 5 bases; nucleotides outside the gene matches: 13.

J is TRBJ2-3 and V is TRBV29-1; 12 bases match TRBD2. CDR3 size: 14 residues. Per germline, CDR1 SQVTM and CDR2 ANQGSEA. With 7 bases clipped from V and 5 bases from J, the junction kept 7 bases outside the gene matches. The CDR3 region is CSGRTSGIGDTQYF. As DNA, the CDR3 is TGCAGCGGCCGGACTAGCGGGATAGGAGATACGCAGTATTTT.

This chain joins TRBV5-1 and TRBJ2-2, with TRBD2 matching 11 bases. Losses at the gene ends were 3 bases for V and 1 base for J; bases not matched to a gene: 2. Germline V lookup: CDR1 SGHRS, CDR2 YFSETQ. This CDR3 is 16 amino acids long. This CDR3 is CASSSGLAGNTGELFF. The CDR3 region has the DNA TGCGCCAGCAGCTCCGGACTAGCGGGGAACACCGGGGAGCTGTTTTTT.

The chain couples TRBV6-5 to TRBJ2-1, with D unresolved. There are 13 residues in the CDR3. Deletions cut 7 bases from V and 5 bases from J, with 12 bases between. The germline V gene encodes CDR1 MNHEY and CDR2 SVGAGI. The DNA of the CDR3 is TGTGCCAGCACTCTTCTACGGGACAATGAGCAGTTCTTC. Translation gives CASTLLRDNEQFF.

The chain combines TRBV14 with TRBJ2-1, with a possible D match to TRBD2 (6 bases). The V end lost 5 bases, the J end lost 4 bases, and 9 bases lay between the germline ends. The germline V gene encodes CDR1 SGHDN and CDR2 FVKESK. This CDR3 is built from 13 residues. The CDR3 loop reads CASSWDFYNEQFF. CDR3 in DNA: TGTGCCAGCAGCTGGGACTTTTACAATGAGCAGTTCTTC.

CDR3 nucleotides: TGTGCCAGCAGCCAAGGGCTAGCGGACTCCTACAATGAGCAGTTCTTC. Encoded protein: CASSQGLADSYNEQFF. The rearrangement joins TRBV4-2 to TRBJ2-1; 7 bases line up with TRBD2. Losses at the gene ends were 1 base for V and 0 bases for J; bases not matched to a gene: 3. The length of the CDR3 is 16 residues. The germline CDR1 and CDR2 sequences are LGHNA and YNFKEQ.

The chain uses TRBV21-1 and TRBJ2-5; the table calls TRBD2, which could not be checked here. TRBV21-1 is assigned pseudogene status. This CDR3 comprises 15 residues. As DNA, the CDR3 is TGTGCCAGCAGCTCCCGGACTAGCGGGAAAGAGACCCAGTACTTC. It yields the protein CASSSRTSGKETQYF.

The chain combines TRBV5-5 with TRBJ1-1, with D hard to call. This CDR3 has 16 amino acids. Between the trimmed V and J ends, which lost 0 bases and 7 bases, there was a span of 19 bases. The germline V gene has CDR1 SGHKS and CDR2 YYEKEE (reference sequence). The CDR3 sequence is CASSLVEGRERREAFF. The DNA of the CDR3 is TGTGCCAGCAGCTTGGTAGAGGGTAGAGAAAGACGTGAAGCTTTCTTT.

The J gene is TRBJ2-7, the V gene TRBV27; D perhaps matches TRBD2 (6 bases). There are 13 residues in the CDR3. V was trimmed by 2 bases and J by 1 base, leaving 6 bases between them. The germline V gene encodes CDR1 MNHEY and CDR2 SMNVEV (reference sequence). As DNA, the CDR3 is TGTGCCAGCAGTTTAGGGGGGTCCTACGAGCAGTACTTC. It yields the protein CASSLGGSYEQYF.

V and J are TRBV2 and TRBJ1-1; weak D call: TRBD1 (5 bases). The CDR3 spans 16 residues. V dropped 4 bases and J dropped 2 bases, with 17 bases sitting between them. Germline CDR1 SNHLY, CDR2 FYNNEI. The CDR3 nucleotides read TGTGCCAGCAGTGGGGGCAGGGTGGTATTCAACACTGAAGCTTTCTTT. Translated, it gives CASSGGRVVFNTEAFF.

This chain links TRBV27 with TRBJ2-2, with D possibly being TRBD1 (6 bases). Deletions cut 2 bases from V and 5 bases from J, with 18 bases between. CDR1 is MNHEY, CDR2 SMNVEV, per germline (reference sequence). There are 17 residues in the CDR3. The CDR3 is CASSLNRDRRSTGELFF. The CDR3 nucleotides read TGTGCCAGCAGTTTAAACAGGGATAGGAGGTCGACCGGGGAGCTGTTTTTT.

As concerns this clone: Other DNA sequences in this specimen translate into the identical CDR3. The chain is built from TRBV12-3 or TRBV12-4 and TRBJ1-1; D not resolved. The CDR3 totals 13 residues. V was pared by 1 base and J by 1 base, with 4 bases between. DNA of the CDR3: TGTGCCAGCAGTTTAGGGAGGAACACTGAAGCTTTCTTT. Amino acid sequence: CASSLGRNTEAFF.

The CDR3 spells CASSQDFGAGGVQETQYF. The CDR3 DNA sequence: TGCGCCAGCAGCCAAGATTTTGGCGCCGGGGGGGTGCAAGAGACCCAGTACTTC. The J gene is TRBJ2-5, the V gene TRBV4-3; TRBD2 aligns across 8 bases. Germline CDR1 reads LGHNA; CDR2 reads YSLEER. CDR3 size: 18 residues. V gave up 0 bases and J gave up 2 bases; unmatched junction bases: 11.

CDR3 bases: TGTGCCAGCAGCGTAGCCGACAGCCCGGTATTCTATGGCTACACCTTC. Translation: CASSVADSPVFYGYTF. The V and J genes are TRBV9 and TRBJ1-2; perhaps TRBD1 as D (5 bases). This CDR3 is 16 amino acids long. Germline V CDR1 and CDR2: SGDLS, YYNGEE. Trimming cost V 0 bases and J 4 bases, with 16 bases left between them.

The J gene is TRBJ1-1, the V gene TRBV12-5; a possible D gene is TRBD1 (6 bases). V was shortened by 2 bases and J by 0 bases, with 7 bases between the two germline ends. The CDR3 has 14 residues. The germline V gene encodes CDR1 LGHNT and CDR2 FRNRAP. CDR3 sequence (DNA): TGTGCTAGTGGTTTGCCAGGGGTGAACACTGAAGCTTTCTTT. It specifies CASGLPGVNTEAFF. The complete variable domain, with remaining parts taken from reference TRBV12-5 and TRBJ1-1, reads DARVTQTPRHKVTEMGQEVTMRCQPILGHNTVFWYRQTMMQGLELLAYFRNRAPLDDSGMPKDRFSAEMPDATLATLKIQPSEPRDSAVYFCASGLPGVNTEAFFGQGTRLTVV.

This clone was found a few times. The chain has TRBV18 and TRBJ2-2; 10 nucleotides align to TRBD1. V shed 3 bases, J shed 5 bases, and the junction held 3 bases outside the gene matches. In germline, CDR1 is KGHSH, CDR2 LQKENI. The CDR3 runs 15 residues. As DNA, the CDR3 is TGTGCCAGCTCACCGGGACAGGGGAAGACCGGGGAGCTGTTTTTT. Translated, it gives CASSPGQGKTGELFF.

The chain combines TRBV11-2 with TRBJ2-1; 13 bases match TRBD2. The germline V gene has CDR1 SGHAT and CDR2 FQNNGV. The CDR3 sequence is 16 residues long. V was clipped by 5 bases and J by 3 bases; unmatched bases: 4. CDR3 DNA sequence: TGTGCCAGCAGCCCACTAGCGGGAGGGAACTACAATGAGCAGTTCTTC. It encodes CASSPLAGGNYNEQFF.

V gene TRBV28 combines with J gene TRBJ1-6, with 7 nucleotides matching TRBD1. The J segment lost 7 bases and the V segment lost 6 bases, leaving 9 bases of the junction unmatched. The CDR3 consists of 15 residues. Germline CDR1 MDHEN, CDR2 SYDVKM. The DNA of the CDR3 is TGTGCCAGCAGGCCACAGGGGATAGACAATTCACCCCTCCACTTT. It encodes CASRPQGIDNSPLHF. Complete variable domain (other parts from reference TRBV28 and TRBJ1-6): DVKVTQSSRYLVKRTGEKVFLECVQDMDHENMFWYRQDPGLGLRLIYFSYDVKMKEKGDIPEGYSVSREKKERFSLILESASTNQTSMYLCASRPQGIDNSPLHFGNGTRLTVT.

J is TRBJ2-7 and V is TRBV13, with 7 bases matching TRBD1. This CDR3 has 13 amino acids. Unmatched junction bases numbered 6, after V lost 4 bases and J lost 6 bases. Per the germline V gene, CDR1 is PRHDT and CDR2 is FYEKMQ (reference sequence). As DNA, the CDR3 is TGTGCCAGCAGCTCCACAGGGGTGGTCGAGCAGTACTTC. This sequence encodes CASSSTGVVEQYF.

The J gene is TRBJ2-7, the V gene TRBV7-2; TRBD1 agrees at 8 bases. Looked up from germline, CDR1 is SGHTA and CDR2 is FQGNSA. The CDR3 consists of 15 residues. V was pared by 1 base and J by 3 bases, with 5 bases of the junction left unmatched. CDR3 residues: CASSLGPDRGYEQYF. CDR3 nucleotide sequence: TGTGCCAGCAGCTTAGGCCCCGACAGGGGCTACGAGCAGTACTTC.